This entry lists 25 T cell receptor beta chains sequenced from one sample in a study of blood T cell repertoires in COVID-19. Sequencing used immunoSEQ multiplex PCR; TCRdb keeps in-frame clones, though not all of them. Of 210,000 or so clones listed, just over 85% are singletons. Material: peripheral blood. Every receptor here comes from a man aged 50 to 59 with acute or convalescent COVID-19.

The V gene is TRBV7-9, the J gene TRBJ1-3, with a possible D match to TRBD1 (6 bases). This CDR3 region has 16 residues. The V gene lost 4 bases and the J gene lost 0 bases, with 13 bases spanning the gap. Per germline, CDR1 SEHNR and CDR2 FQNEAQ (reference sequence). The CDR3 spells CASSSLDRSSGNTIYF. The CDR3 coding sequence is TGTGCCAGCAGCTCACTGGACAGATCCTCTGGAAACACCATATATTTT.

The chain has TRBV19 and TRBJ1-1; no firm D call. V dropped 5 bases and J dropped 1 base, with 23 bases sitting between them. Germline values: CDR1 LNHDA, CDR2 SQIVND (reference sequence). The CDR3 spans 18 residues. Written as DNA, the CDR3 is TGTGCCAGTAGTGGGAGGATCCCTTTTGGACGCCCGAACACTGAAGCTTTCTTT. Translating it yields CASSGRIPFGRPNTEAFF.

V is TRBV7-9 and J is TRBJ1-2, with unresolved D. Trimming removed 10 bases at V and 5 bases at J, with 14 bases between. There are 12 residues in the CDR3. Germline V gene data show CDR1 as SEHNR and CDR2 as FQNEAQ (reference sequence). CDR3 sequence (DNA): TGTGCCACAAGGGAGAGGGCGTATGGCTACACCTTC. As protein: CATRERAYGYTF. The complete variable domain, with remaining parts taken from reference TRBV7-9 and TRBJ1-2, reads DTGVSQNPRHKITKRGQNVTFRCDPISEHNRLYWYRQTLGQGPEFLTYFQNEAQLEKSRLLSDRFSAERPKGSFSTLEIQRTEQGDSAMYLCATRERAYGYTFGSGTRLTVV.

This chain joins TRBV2 and TRBJ1-5, with D unclear. Germline V gene lookup returns CDR1 SNHLY and CDR2 FYNNEI. The CDR3 runs to 13 residues. The V end was cut by 7 bases, the J end by 0 bases, with 7 bases between. CDR3 sequence (DNA): TGTGCCAGCAAGGACTATAGCAATCAGCCCCAGCATTTT. It translates to CASKDYSNQPQHF. Using reference TRBV2 and TRBJ1-5 for the parts outside the CDR3, the full variable domain is EPEVTQTPSHQVTQMGQEVILRCVPISNHLYFYWYRQILGQKVEFLVSFYNNEISEKSEIFDDQFSVERPDGSNFTLKIRSTKLEDSAMYFCASKDYSNQPQHFGDGTRLSIL.

The J gene is TRBJ1-5, the V gene TRBV19, with 10 bases aligning to TRBD1. The CDR3 covers 19 residues. Germline CDR1 is LNHDA and CDR2 is SQIVND (reference sequence). J was trimmed by 0 bases and V by 5 bases; bases with no gene match: 13. The CDR3 spells CASSAPATGGGYSNQPQHF. In DNA form, the CDR3 reads TGTGCCAGTAGTGCCCCCGCGACAGGGGGCGGGTATAGCAATCAGCCCCAGCATTTT.

The genes are TRBV3-1 (or the pseudogene TRBV3-2) and TRBJ1-4; D ambiguous. CDR1 is LGHDT, CDR2 YNNKEL, per germline (reference sequence). With 1 base removed from V and 14 bases from J, the gap between germline ends came to 11 bases. The CDR3 has 12 residues. CDR3 in amino acids: CASSQAQQGLFF. The DNA for the CDR3 is TGTGCCAGCAGCCAAGCACAGCAAGGCCTGTTTTTT.

The CDR3 DNA is TGCGCCAGCAGCTTGGTCGGCTGGAGTAACTATGGCTACACCTTC. Protein sequence: CASSLVGWSNYGYTF. The chain joins TRBV5-1 to TRBJ1-2; no definite D call. V was clipped by 0 bases and J by 1 base, with 10 bases between them. Germline V gene data show CDR1 as SGHRS and CDR2 as YFSETQ. The CDR3 consists of 15 residues.

The chain employs TRBV5-1 and TRBJ1-2; maybe TRBD1 (5 bases). Trimming shortened V by 5 bases and J by 4 bases, and 15 bases separated the two germline ends. This CDR3 has 14 residues. CDR1 is SGHRS and CDR2 is YFSETQ in the germline V gene. CDR3 sequence (DNA): TGCGCCAGCAGTTCTACGGACACCCTCTATGGCTACACCTTC. Its translation is CASSSTDTLYGYTF.

The CDR3: CASSFELMNTEAFF. CDR3 nucleotides: TGTGCCAGCAGTTTCGAGTTAATGAACACTGAAGCTTTCTTT. The rearrangement joins TRBV6-6 to TRBJ1-1, with D uncertain. Trimming removed 4 bases from V and 0 bases from J, with 9 bases in between. This CDR3 spans 14 amino acids. Germline CDR1 is MNHNY and CDR2 is SVGAGI (reference sequence).

This chain links TRBV18 with TRBJ1-2; 7 bases match TRBD1. The CDR3 has 12 amino acids. Germline V lookup: CDR1 KGHSH, CDR2 LQKENI. The trim removed 6 bases at V and 6 bases at J, leaving 4 bases unmatched. The CDR3 region is CASSQQGNGYTF. In DNA form, the CDR3 reads TGTGCCAGCTCCCAACAGGGGAATGGCTACACCTTC.

The chain joins TRBV25-1 to TRBJ2-1; weak D call: TRBD2 (7 bases). Germline loops: CDR1 MGHDK, CDR2 SYGVNS. The CDR3 extends over 16 amino acids. Trimming took off 4 bases at V and 0 bases at J, with 13 bases between the two ends. In DNA, the CDR3 is TGTGCCAGCAGTGCGGCGGGGGCCCCCTCCTACAATGAGCAGTTCTTC. Translated: CASSAAGAPSYNEQFF.

The CDR3 loop is CASSPQGATTEAFF. In nucleotides, the CDR3 is TGTGCCAGCAGCCCACAGGGGGCGACCACTGAAGCTTTCTTT. The chain recombines TRBV7-2 with TRBJ1-1; 9 bases agree with TRBD1. CDR3 length equals 14 residues. The germline CDR1 and CDR2 sequences are SGHTA and FQGNSA. Unmatched junction bases numbered 5, after V lost 5 bases and J lost 4 bases.

The chain recombines TRBV19 with TRBJ1-1; no clear D. The V gene lost 5 bases and the J gene lost 5 bases, with 12 bases spanning the gap. The CDR3 is 13 amino acids. From germline, CDR1 is LNHDA and CDR2 SQIVND (reference sequence). The CDR3 here is CASSGRSGTEAFF. As DNA, the CDR3 is TGTGCCAGTAGTGGTCGCTCCGGGACTGAAGCTTTCTTT.

The chain carries TRBV2 and TRBJ1-5; a weak D match, TRBD1 (6 bases). The CDR3 has 14 residues. V lost 3 bases and J lost 5, with 11 bases in between. Per the germline V gene, CDR1 is SNHLY and CDR2 is FYNNEI. DNA of the CDR3: TGTGCCAGCAGTGATTTAAGGGGGTATCAGCCCCAGCATTTT. This encodes CASSDLRGYQPQHF.

The rearrangement links TRBV7-3 to TRBJ2-1, with 8 bases identical to TRBD1. Germline CDR1 SGHTA, CDR2 FQGTGA. The CDR3 contains 12 residues. Trimming at V came to 5 bases and at J to 14 bases, leaving 8 bases not matched to a gene. In DNA form, the CDR3 reads TGTGCCAGCAGCCCACCGGGACAGGTAAAGTTCTTC. Protein: CASSPPGQVKFF.

CDR3 sequence: CATSEFLFTGVMNTEAFF. The DNA for the CDR3 is TGTGCCACCAGTGAGTTTCTCTTTACAGGGGTGATGAACACTGAAGCTTTCTTT. The V gene is TRBV24-1, the J gene TRBJ1-1; 7 bases line up with TRBD1. Germline V lookup: CDR1 KGHDR, CDR2 SFDVKD. This CDR3 comprises 18 residues. Unmatched junction bases numbered 13, after V lost 4 bases and J lost 0 bases.

J is TRBJ2-1 and V is TRBV5-1; possible D gene TRBD2, 6 bases. Trimming removed 6 bases at V and 5 bases at J, with 15 bases between. CDR1 is SGHRS and CDR2 is YFSETQ in the germline V gene. This CDR3 comprises 14 residues. This CDR3 is CASTPGAGNNEQFF. In nucleotides, the CDR3 is TGCGCCAGCACCCCGGGAGCAGGGAACAATGAGCAGTTCTTC.

This clone was seen a handful of times. V is TRBV7-9 and J is TRBJ1-1; TRBD1 matches at 8 bases. The germline CDR1 and CDR2 sequences are SEHNR and FQNEAQ (reference sequence). Trimming took 2 bases from V and 0 from J; bases not matched to a gene: 2. The CDR3 totals 15 residues. CDR3 sequence reads: CASSLQGALNTEAFF. The CDR3, as DNA: TGTGCCAGCAGCTTACAGGGGGCCCTGAACACTGAAGCTTTCTTT. Complete variable domain (other parts from reference TRBV7-9 and TRBJ1-1): DTGVSQNPRHKITKRGQNVTFRCDPISEHNRLYWYRQTLGQGPEFLTYFQNEAQLEKSRLLSDRFSAERPKGSFSTLEIQRTEQGDSAMYLCASSLQGALNTEAFFGQGTRLTVV.

V is TRBV20-1 and J is TRBJ2-1, with a weak D call TRBD2 (6 bases). Trimming took off 3 bases at V and 4 bases at J, with 13 bases between the two ends. Germline CDR1 and CDR2: DFQATT and SNEGSKA (reference sequence). The CDR3 is 14 residues long. The CDR3 region has the DNA TGCAGTGCTAGTCGGCGGGGTTCATACAATGAGCAGTTCTTC. This translates into CSASRRGSYNEQFF.

This clone was detected only a few times. The CDR3 DNA follows: TGTGCCAGCAGCTCCAGTAACTATGGCTACACCTTC. It yields the protein CASSSSNYGYTF. This chain connects TRBV5-6 to TRBJ1-2; D ambiguous. The CDR3 runs to 12 residues. V gave up 3 bases and J gave up 1 base, with 4 bases separating them. The V gene's germline CDR1 is SGHDT and CDR2 YYEEEE.

This clone showed up just once. V and J are TRBV18 and TRBJ2-3; D might be TRBD1 (5 bases). The CDR3 covers 16 residues. V dropped 1 base and J dropped 1 base, with 12 bases sitting between them. From germline, CDR1 is KGHSH and CDR2 LQKENI. The chain's CDR3 is CASSPLGRARTDTQYF. The CDR3 DNA follows: TGTGCCAGCTCACCACTCGGCAGGGCCCGCACAGATACGCAGTATTTT.

The V gene is TRBV6-5, the J gene TRBJ2-1, with TRBD2 matching over 10 bases. Germline CDR1 MNHEY, CDR2 SVGAGI. The V and J ends lost 6 bases and 8 bases, in that order; junction bases with no gene match: 10. The CDR3 consists of 15 residues. The CDR3 DNA sequence: TGTGCCAGCAGCGGAGCGGGGGGGCCGGGTGATGAGCAGTTCTTC. Its protein product is CASSGAGGPGDEQFF.

The CDR3 is CASSWSSYEQYF. As DNA, the CDR3 is TGTGCCAGCAGCTGGAGCTCCTACGAGCAGTACTTC. The chain employs TRBV5-6 and TRBJ2-7; D remains ambiguous. The CDR3 loop spans 12 amino acids. Germline V gene data show CDR1 as SGHDT and CDR2 as YYEEEE. Deletions cut 3 bases from V and 0 bases from J, with 4 bases between.

The V call is TRBV30, the J call TRBJ1-2; D gene unclear. V was cut by 1 base and J by 7 bases, with 16 bases left in between. Germline assignment: CDR1 GTSNPN and CDR2 SVGIG (reference sequence). The CDR3 contains 14 residues. DNA of the CDR3: TGTGCCTGGAGTGCCCGCCCCACACAGTTTGGCTACACCTTC. This translates into CAWSARPTQFGYTF. The full variable domain, in which reference TRBV30 and TRBJ1-2 provide the parts outside the CDR3, is SQTIHQWPATLVQPVGSPLSLECTVEGTSNPNLYWYRQAAGRGLQLLFYSVGIGQISSEVPQNLSASRPQDRQFILSSKKLLLSDSGFYLCAWSARPTQFGYTFGSGTRLTVV.

This chain links TRBV5-1 with TRBJ1-4, with D perhaps matching TRBD1 (6 bases). The V end lost 4 bases, the J end lost 3 bases, and 13 bases lay between the germline ends. Germline V gene data show CDR1 as SGHRS and CDR2 as YFSETQ. This CDR3 contains 15 residues. The CDR3 region is CASSTSGVSNEKLFF. CDR3 DNA: TGCGCCAGCAGCACATCAGGGGTGTCTAATGAAAAACTGTTTTTT.